This T cell receptor (beta chain) was sequenced during a study of cytomegalovirus exposure and HLA in healthy donors (dated by TCRdb to the late 2010s). In terms of the full investigation: An earlier analysis of a few hundred of the donors reported 276 Gb of sequence data and 117 million unique TCR beta sequences obtained from about 179 million T cells. Roughly 300 gigabases of sequencing data and approximately 80 million unique TCR sequences were included in an early release covering several hundred HLA-typed donors. Among the roughly 410 genotyped donors, approximately 77% belonged to the genetic ancestry cluster associated with self-reported Caucasian donors. The aim of the study was to test whether cataloging public T cell receptors could identify signatures of past pathogen exposure. The study used immunosequencing to profile the T cell repertoires of around 600 subjects and linked those repertoires to cytomegalovirus serostatus. A separate validation cohort of more than 100 different subjects was used in addition to the approximately 640-subject first cohort. To predict cytomegalovirus infection status, the study brought together high-throughput TCR immunosequencing, statistical association of individual TCRs with disease status, and machine learning. In a later analysis, previously published TCR beta repertoires from 600 to 850 donors were re-analyzed and high-resolution HLA genotyping was added so that TCR occurrence patterns could be studied. Rather than using new phenotypic data, the later analysis identified candidate immune exposures from TCR beta sequences and from how often those sequences occurred across donors. An earlier analysis of about 600 of the donors used high-throughput TCR beta sequencing to judge whether each TCR beta V gene segment behaved as functional or pseudogenic. Donor age, sex, ethnicity and CMV serostatus were compiled together with the repertoire data. In a later genetic analysis, genome-wide SNP genotypes for 398 of the 666 donors were used, and that subset was treated as a discovery cohort. Every discovery cohort repertoire had been produced on one sequencing platform. HLA typing included class I and class II loci at four-digit resolution. Typing coverage differed by locus: A, B, C, DRB1 and DQB1 were typed in roughly 620-630 donors, DQA1 in around 500, DPA1 in around 600, and DPB1 in 400 to 490. Because of strong linkage in the cohort, 5 or 6 DR-DQ haplotypes were treated as single units for association and clustering. On average, around 230,000 unique TCR beta nucleotide sequences were sequenced per donor among 300 to 500 genotyped donors of the cohort, with approximately 18% of those sequences being non-productive. Overall results and qualifications from the work: Linkage disequilibrium might explain the correlated functional status among segregating V segments, but an unknown experimental factor could not be excluded. Because counts were too low, seventeen rarely observed V segments, including chromosome 9 orphons, were excluded from the earlier analysis of some 540 of the donors. Assigning TCR associations to individual alleles was difficult when HLA alleles, especially DR and DQ, strongly co-occurred. In a later analysis, TCR association rates were found to vary across HLA loci, with the most associated TCRs seen for DRB1 alleles and the fewest for HLA-C alleles. V-gene and J-gene trimming of TCR beta chains was associated with a missense DCLRE1C variant in a later genetic analysis, and the association was replicated in an independent cohort. A further reported finding was that TCR beta sequences accurately predicted the HLA-A and HLA-B alleles for most subjects in the first cohort. The study gave a list of under 200 TCR beta chains associated with cytomegalovirus. In both the original and validation cohorts, the classifier was reported to diagnose cytomegalovirus status with high specificity and sensitivity. In a later analysis, most CMV-associated TCR beta chains were found to appear HLA-restricted, with HLA associations seemingly driven largely by CMV exposure. A later analysis reported that several top co-occurrence clusters appeared linked to parvovirus B19, influenza, CMV and Epstein-Barr virus. Because the 87-base-pair reads could not distinguish some IMGT-functional V segments, including TRBV6-2 and TRBV6-3, those segments were excluded. In an earlier analysis of more than 500 of the donors, most TCR beta V segments appeared in productive rearrangements about 90% or about 30% of the time, broadly matching IMGT annotations. A cluster of highly shared sequence variants was judged likely to represent a technical artifact of the sequencing pipeline. A later genetic analysis reported fewer N-insertions in productive TCRs among donors in an Asian-associated ancestry cluster than the approximately 700-donor mean. The presence/absence analyses assumed that sequencing depth was roughly uniform across donors, and that assumption may not be true. While some public TCRs were present in many individuals, most TCR sequences turned up only very rarely across donors. In vitro tests confirmed that a few of the cytomegalovirus-associated TCR beta chains recognize cytomegalovirus antigens. A later analysis associated about 16,000 TCR beta sequences with specific HLA alleles at a false discovery rate of 0.05. In a later analysis, HLA-associated TCR beta chains were found to be more clonally expanded and to have lower generation probabilities than equally common non-associated chains. Because HLA typing was unavailable for some donors at each locus, only the typed subset was used in association tests. It was suggested by the authors that the approach could potentially be generalized to other disease states and immunological phenotypes. The cohort was sequenced for TCR beta chains only, and without alpha or paired-chain data the features that could be detected were limited. Immune exposure information for the cohort was limited to CMV serostatus.

In total, more than 500 healthy bone marrow donors made up the cohort. All cohort members were sampled while nominally healthy, although unrecorded immune exposures were likely present. The donor was CMV seropositive and was included in the group of almost 300 seropositive cohort members. A peripheral blood sample was provided by each donor, and peripheral blood mononuclear cells were used for TCR beta sequencing. Genomic DNA was extracted from the blood cell samples with the Qiagen DNeasy Blood Extraction Kit. The receptor library was made with the immunoSEQ multiplex PCR assay. The multiplex PCR relied on a mix of 60 forward primers for TCR Vbeta segments and 13 reverse primers for TCR Jbeta segments. The CDR3 region of rearranged TCR beta genes was amplified from genomic DNA with a multiplex PCR assay. On the Illumina HiSeq System, the amplified TCR beta libraries were sequenced as 87-base-pair reads. The original pipeline was this. In a later analysis, around 80 million unique TCR beta chains were counted across the 650 to 700 repertoires, and around 10 million of these chains were shared by at least two donors. To remove PCR and sequencing errors, raw reads were error-corrected and collapsed into unique sequences using a nearest-neighbor algorithm that merged closely related sequences. To assign V, D and J gene segments, CDR3 sequences were aligned to IMGT reference sequences. For a sequence to be retained, at least a six-nucleotide match to both a V gene segment and a J gene segment was required. Rearrangements were classified as productive when the CDR3 lacked stop codons and remained in frame with V and J, and all other rearrangements were classified as non-productive. CDR3 was defined according to IMGT convention as the region running from the second conserved V-encoded cysteine to the conserved J-encoded phenylalanine. The earlier analysis of about 610 of the donors excluded sequences that lacked an unambiguous match to a single V gene segment. In an earlier analysis of some 590 of the donors, V segments were called functional above 56.7% productive rearrangements and were called segregating when the between-donor standard deviation exceeded 5%. A statistical classification framework was developed to diagnose cytomegalovirus status using the catalog of TCR beta chain sequences. A later analysis assigned V and J genes by comparing TCR nucleotide sequences with IMGT/GENE-DB human TR gene sequences. In a later analysis, CDR3 sequences and most-parsimonious VDJ recombination scenarios were assigned using the TCRdist pipeline. In a later analysis, each TCR beta chain was defined by its CDR3 amino acid sequence together with its V-gene family, and reads lacking a unique V-gene family were excluded. A later analysis removed several hundred highly shared, low-generation-probability nucleotide sequences to deal with suspected cross-contamination and a sequencing artifact. For each public chain, a later analysis derived a clonal expansion index from normalized ranks of inferred template counts within each repertoire. In a later analysis, generation probabilities were computed using a VDJ recombination model fitted to out-of-frame rearrangements, and the results were checked against IGoR. A later analysis scored TCR-TCR, TCR-HLA and TCR-CMV co-occurrence with hypergeometric tests, applying a repertoire-size bias correction to TCR pairs. To estimate false discovery rates, a later analysis permuted the HLA or CMV assignments 20 times. A later analysis grouped co-occurring TCRs with DBSCAN, adding TCRdist sequence similarity when clustering within HLA-allele-positive subsets. Co-occurrence clustering excluded repertoires with fewer than 30,000 or more than 120,000 public chains, plus five with anomalous nucleotide sharing. The clones in this table, taken by TCRdb from immuneACCESS, are in-frame only. Not every clone is retained; where verified, under half of the shortfall comes from an unresolved V gene, and the cause of the rest is unknown. D and trimming were read from the DNA, whereas the V and J calls and clone size are those reported in that table. This sample lists roughly 110,000 clones; roughly 80% were detected once. The top ten hold 22% of the sample.

Sequences SGHVS (CDR1) and FQNEAQ (CDR2) are obtained from the germline V gene. The CDR3 measures 17 amino acids from cysteine to phenylalanine. The only DNA kept is the CDR3, 51 bases in frame from the first base. V loses 3 bases at its end and J loses 0 bases; junction bases beyond the gene matches: 8. As for this clone: No antigen is known for it. No base quality values were provided; no much bigger clone lies one nucleotide off.

This sequence was found in a man younger than 40 in good health and CMV-seropositive. Sequenced sample: PBMCs. The chain uses TRBV7-8 and TRBJ1-3; 7 bases in the junction line up with TRBD1. The CDR3 protein sequence reads: CASSLNPGQSSGNTIYF. The sequenced DNA: TGTGCCAGCAGCTTGAATCCGGGACAGAGCTCTGGAAACACCATATATTTT.